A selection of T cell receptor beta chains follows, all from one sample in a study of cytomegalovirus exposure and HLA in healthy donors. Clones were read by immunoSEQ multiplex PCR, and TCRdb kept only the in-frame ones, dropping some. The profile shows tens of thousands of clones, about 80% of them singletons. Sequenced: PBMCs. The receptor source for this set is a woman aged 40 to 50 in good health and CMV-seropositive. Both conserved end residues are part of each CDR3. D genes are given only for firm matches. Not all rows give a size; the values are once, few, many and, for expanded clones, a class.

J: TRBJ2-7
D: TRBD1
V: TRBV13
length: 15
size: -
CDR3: CASSRRTGYIHEQYF
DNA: TGTGCCAGCAGCCGCAGGACAGGGTATATCCACGAGCAGTACTTC

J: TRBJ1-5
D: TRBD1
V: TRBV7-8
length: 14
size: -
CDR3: CASSFSTGHQPQHF
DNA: TGTGCCAGCAGCTTCTCGACAGGGCATCAGCCCCAGCATTTT

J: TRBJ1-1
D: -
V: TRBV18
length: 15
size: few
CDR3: CASSPGGRLNTEAFF
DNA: TGTGCCAGCTCACCGGGGGGGCGCCTCAACACTGAAGCTTTCTTT

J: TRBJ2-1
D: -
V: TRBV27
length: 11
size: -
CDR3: CASSFGGEQFF
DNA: TGTGCCAGCAGTTTTGGAGGCGAGCAGTTCTTC

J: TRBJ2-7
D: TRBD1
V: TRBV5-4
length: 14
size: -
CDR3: CASSTRQGAYEQYF
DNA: TGTGCCAGCAGCACCCGACAGGGCGCCTACGAGCAGTACTTC

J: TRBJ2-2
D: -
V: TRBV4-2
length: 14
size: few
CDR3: CASSPEGDTGELFF
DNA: TGTGCCAGCAGCCCCGAGGGCGACACCGGGGAGCTGTTTTTT

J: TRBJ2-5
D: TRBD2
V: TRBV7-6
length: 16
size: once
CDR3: CASSSLSLAGRETQYF
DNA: TGTGCCAGCAGCTCGTTATCTCTAGCGGGTCGGGAGACCCAGTACTTC

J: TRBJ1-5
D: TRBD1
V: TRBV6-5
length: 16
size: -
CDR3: CASSSGQGAGGQPQHF
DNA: TGTGCCAGCAGTTCCGGACAGGGGGCAGGGGGTCAGCCCCAGCATTTT

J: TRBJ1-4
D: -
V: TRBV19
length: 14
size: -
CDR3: CASSNRRPNEKLFF
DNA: TGTGCCAGTAGTAACAGGCGTCCTAATGAAAAACTGTTTTTT

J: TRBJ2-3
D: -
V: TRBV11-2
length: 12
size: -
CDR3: CASTTGSDTQYF
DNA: TGTGCCAGCACTACAGGGTCAGATACGCAGTATTTT

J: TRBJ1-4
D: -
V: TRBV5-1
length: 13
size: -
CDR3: CASSAGQLEKLFF
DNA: TGCGCCAGCAGCGCCGGACAGCTAGAAAAACTGTTTTTT

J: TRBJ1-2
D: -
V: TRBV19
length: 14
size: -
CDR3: CASSIDRGTYGYTF
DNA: TGTGCCAGTAGCATTGATAGAGGAACTTATGGCTACACCTTC

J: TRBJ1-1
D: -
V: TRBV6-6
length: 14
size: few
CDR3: CASSYSGEGTEAFF
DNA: TGTGCCAGCAGTTATAGCGGGGAGGGCACTGAAGCTTTCTTT

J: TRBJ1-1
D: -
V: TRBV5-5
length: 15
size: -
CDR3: CASSLGQPMNTEAFF
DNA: TGTGCCAGCAGCTTGGGACAGCCAATGAACACTGAAGCTTTCTTT

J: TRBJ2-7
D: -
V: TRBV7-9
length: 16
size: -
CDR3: CSSSFDKQKTAYEQYF
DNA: TGTTCCAGCAGCTTTGACAAGCAGAAGACGGCATACGAGCAGTACTTC

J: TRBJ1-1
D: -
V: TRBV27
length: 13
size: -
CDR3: CASSFRDSTEAFF
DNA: TGTGCCAGCAGTTTTCGGGACTCCACTGAAGCTTTCTTT

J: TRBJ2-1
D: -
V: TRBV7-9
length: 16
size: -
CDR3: CSSSSPAGLSYNEQFF
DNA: TGTTCCAGCAGCTCCCCTGCGGGTCTCTCATACAATGAGCAGTTCTTC

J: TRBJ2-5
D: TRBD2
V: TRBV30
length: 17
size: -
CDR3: CAWSKTSGGVHAETQYF
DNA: TGTGCCTGGAGTAAAACTAGCGGGGGGGTCCACGCAGAGACCCAGTACTTC

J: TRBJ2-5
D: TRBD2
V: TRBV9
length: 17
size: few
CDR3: CASSARVGLEVVKTQYF
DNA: TGTGCCAGCAGCGCGCGGGTGGGACTAGAGGTCGTAAAGACCCAGTACTTC

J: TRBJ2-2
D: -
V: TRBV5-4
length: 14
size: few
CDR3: CASSSTGNTGELFF
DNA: TGTGCCAGCAGCTCCACAGGGAACACCGGGGAGCTGTTTTTT

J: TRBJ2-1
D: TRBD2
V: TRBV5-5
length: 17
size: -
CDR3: CASSWGGAFISYNEQFF
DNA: TGTGCCAGCAGCTGGGGAGGGGCCTTCATCTCCTACAATGAGCAGTTCTTC

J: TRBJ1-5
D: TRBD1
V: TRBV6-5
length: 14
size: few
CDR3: CASRVGQGNQPQHF
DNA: TGTGCCAGCAGGGTGGGACAGGGCAATCAGCCCCAGCATTTT

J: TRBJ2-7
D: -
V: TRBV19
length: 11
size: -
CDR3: CASRQGYEQYF
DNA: TGTGCCAGTAGACAGGGCTACGAGCAGTACTTC

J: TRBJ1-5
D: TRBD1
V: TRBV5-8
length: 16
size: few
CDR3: CASSLRDRGSNQPQHF
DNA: TGTGCCAGCAGCCTGAGAGACAGGGGCAGCAATCAGCCCCAGCATTTT

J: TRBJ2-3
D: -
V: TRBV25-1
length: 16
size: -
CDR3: CASRGPSAGSIDTQYF
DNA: TGTGCCAGCAGAGGGCCTAGCGCGGGGAGTATAGATACGCAGTATTTT

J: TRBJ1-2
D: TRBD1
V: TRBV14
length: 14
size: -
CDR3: CASSRTRTGYGYTF
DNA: TGTGCCAGCAGCCGAACCCGGACAGGGTATGGCTACACCTTC

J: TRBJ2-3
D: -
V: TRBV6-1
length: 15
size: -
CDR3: CASSEAGGSPDTQYF
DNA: TGTGCCAGCAGTGAAGCGGGGGGTTCGCCAGATACGCAGTATTTT

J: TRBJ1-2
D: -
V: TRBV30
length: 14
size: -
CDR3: CAWGRGRGSYGYTF
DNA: TGTGCCTGGGGGCGGGGCCGAGGGAGCTATGGCTACACCTTC

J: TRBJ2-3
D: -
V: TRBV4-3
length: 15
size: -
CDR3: CASSQDDRSTDTQYF
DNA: TGCGCCAGCAGCCAAGATGACAGGAGCACAGATACGCAGTATTTT

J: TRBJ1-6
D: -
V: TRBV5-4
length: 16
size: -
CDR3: CASSFATGTSNSPLHF
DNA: TGTGCCAGCAGCTTTGCGACAGGTACAAGTAATTCACCCCTCCACTTT

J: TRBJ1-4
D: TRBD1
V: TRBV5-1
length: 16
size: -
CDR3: CASSESGGRVFEKLFF
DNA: TGCGCCAGCAGTGAGTCAGGGGGCCGGGTTTTTGAAAAACTGTTTTTT

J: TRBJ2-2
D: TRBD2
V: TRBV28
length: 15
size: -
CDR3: CASRGLVGRAGELFF
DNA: TGTGCCAGCAGGGGACTAGTTGGCCGGGCCGGGGAGCTGTTTTTT

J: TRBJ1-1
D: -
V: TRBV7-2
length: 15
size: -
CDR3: CASSLSSGRDTEAFF
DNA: TGTGCCAGCAGCTTAAGTTCAGGGAGGGACACTGAAGCTTTCTTT

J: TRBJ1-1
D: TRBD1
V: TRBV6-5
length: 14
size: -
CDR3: CASSYRGRRTEAFF
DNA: TGTGCCAGCAGTTACAGGGGGCGCAGAACTGAAGCTTTCTTT

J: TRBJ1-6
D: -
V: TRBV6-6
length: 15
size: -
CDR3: CASSYSNRVGSPLHF
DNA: TGTGCCAGCAGTTACTCAAACAGGGTTGGGTCACCCCTCCACTTT

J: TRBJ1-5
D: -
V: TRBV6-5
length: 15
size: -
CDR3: CASSPSGDYNQPQHF
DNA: TGTGCCAGCAGCCCCAGCGGGGACTACAATCAGCCCCAGCATTTT

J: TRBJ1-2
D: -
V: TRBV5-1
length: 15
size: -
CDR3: CASSPGILYRYGYTF
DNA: TGCGCCAGCAGCCCCGGGATTCTCTATCGATATGGCTACACCTTC

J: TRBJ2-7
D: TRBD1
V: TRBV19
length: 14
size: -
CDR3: CASSPNRGWDEQYF
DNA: TGTGCCAGTAGCCCCAACAGGGGATGGGACGAGCAGTACTTC

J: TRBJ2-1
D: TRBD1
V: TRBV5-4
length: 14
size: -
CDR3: CASSGTGGKNEQFF
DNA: TGTGCCAGCAGCGGGACAGGGGGGAAAAATGAGCAGTTCTTC

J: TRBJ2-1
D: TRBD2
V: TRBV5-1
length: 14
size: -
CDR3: CASSGGLTNNEQFF
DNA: TGCGCCAGCTCGGGGGGACTCACTAACAATGAGCAGTTCTTC

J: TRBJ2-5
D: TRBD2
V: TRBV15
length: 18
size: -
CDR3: CATSRDFGTRQYQETQYF
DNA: TGTGCCACCAGCAGAGATTTCGGGACTAGACAGTACCAAGAGACCCAGTACTTC

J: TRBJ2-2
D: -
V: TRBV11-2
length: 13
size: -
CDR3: CASRTVGAGELFF
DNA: TGTGCCAGCCGAACAGTTGGCGCCGGGGAGCTGTTTTTT

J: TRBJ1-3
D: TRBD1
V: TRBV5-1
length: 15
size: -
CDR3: CASSPTGGLGNTIYF
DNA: TGCGCCAGCAGCCCGACAGGGGGACTTGGAAACACCATATATTTT

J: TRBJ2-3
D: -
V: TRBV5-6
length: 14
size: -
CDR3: CASSLRGGGDTQYF
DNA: TGTGCCAGCAGCCTTAGGGGGGGCGGGGATACGCAGTATTTT

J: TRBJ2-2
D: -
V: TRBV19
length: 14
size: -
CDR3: CASSTQVATGELFF
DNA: TGTGCCAGTAGCACCCAGGTTGCCACCGGGGAGCTGTTTTTT

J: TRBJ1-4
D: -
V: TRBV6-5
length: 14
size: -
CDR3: CASSAGSGHEKLFF
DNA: TGTGCCAGCAGTGCAGGGTCAGGGCATGAAAAACTGTTTTTT

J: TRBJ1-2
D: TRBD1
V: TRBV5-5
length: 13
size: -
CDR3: CASSLRGSYGYTF
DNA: TGTGCCAGCAGCCTCAGGGGGAGCTATGGCTACACCTTC

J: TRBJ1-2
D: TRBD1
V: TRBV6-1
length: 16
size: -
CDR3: CASSESGDRANYGYTF
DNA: TGTGCCAGCAGTGAATCGGGGGACAGAGCTAACTATGGCTACACCTTC

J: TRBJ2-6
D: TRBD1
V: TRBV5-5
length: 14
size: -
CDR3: CASSETGSANVLTF
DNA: TGTGCCAGCAGCGAGACAGGGTCCGCCAACGTCCTGACTTTC

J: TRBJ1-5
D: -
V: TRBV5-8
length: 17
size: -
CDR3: CASSWGTLPTGNQPQHF
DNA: TGTGCCAGCAGCTGGGGCACATTACCAACGGGCAATCAGCCCCAGCATTTT

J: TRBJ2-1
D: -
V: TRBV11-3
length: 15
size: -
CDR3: CASSLEAGGYNEQFF
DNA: TGTGCCAGCAGCTTAGAGGCCGGGGGCTACAATGAGCAGTTCTTC

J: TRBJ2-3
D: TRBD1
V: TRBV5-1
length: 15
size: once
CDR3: CASSLAAGGTDTQYF
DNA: TGCGCCAGCAGCTTGGCCGCAGGGGGAACAGATACGCAGTATTTT

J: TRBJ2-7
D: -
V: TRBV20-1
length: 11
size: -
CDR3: CSARGGVEQYF
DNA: TGCAGTGCTAGAGGGGGAGTCGAGCAGTACTTC

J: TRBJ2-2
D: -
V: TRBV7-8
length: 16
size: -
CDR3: CASSLFRGSGTGELFF
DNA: TGTGCCAGCAGCTTATTTCGGGGGTCGGGAACCGGGGAGCTGTTTTTT

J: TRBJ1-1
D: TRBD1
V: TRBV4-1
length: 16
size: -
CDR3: CASSQDGTVSDTEAFF
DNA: TGCGCCAGCAGCCAAGACGGGACAGTCTCAGACACTGAAGCTTTCTTT

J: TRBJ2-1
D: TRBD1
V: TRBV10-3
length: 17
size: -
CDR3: CAISEAGQGQGKNEQFF
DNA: TGTGCCATCAGTGAGGCTGGGCAGGGACAGGGAAAGAATGAGCAGTTCTTC

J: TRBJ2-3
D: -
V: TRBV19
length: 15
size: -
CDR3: CASSIGTISTDTQYF
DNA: TGTGCCAGTAGTATAGGGACTATAAGCACAGATACGCAGTATTTT

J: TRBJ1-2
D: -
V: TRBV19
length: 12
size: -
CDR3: CASSMEGYGYTF
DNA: TGTGCCAGTAGTATGGAGGGTTATGGCTACACCTTC